Below, one TCR beta chain is given with its context. Its antigen is currently unknown. Autoimmune disease history or systemic immunosuppression excluded patients. The data are from a study of OX40 agonist ivuxolimab in advanced cancers. Study summary: The patients got ivuxolimab, which is an agonistic anti-OX40 (CD134) antibody. From roughly 23 to 90 years was the age range, with a mean of approximately 63 years, and 65% to 90% were male.

This CDR3 contains 15 residues. V shed 6 bases, J shed 10 bases, and the junction held 15 bases outside the gene matches. Germline V gene sequence: CDR1 SGHVS, CDR2 FNYEAQ. General study results and limits: Averaging showed that CD8+ T cells had more expanded clones than CD4+ did.

Profiling relied on immunoSEQ multiplex PCR, and the TCRdb table lists in-frame clones only, not all of them. The sample records some 40,000 clones, roughly nine tenths being singletons. The sample consisted of CD4+ or CD8+ T cells sorted from blood, taken in a trial of the OX40 agonist ivuxolimab. V is TRBV7-6 and J is TRBJ1-1, with 9 bases fitting TRBD1. This clonotype was sampled from an adult with an advanced solid tumor such as melanoma, head and neck, liver or kidney cancer. This CDR3 reads CASSPSPGQGGTAFF. CDR3 nucleotide sequence: TGTGCCAGCAGTCCGTCACCGGGACAGGGAGGTACAGCTTTCTTT.